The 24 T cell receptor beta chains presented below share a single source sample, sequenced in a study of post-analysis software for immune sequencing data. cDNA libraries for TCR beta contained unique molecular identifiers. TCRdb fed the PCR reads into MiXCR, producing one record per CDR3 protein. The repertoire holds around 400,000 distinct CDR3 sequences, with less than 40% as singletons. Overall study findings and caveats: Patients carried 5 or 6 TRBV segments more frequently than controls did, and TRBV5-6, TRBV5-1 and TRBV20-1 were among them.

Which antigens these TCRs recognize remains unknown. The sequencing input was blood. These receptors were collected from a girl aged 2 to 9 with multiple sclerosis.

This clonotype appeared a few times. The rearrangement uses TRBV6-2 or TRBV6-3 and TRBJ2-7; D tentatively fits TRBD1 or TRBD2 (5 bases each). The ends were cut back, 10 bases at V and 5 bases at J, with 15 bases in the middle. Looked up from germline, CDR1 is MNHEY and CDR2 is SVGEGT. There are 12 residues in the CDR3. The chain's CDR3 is CATCDRDDEQYF. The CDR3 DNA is TGTGCCACCTGCGATAGGGACGACGAGCAGTACTTC.

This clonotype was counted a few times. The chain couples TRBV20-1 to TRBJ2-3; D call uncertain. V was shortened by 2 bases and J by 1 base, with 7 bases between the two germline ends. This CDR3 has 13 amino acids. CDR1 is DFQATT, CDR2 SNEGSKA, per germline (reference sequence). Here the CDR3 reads CSARNLGTDTQYF. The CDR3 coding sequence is TGCAGTGCTAGAAACTTGGGCACAGATACGCAGTATTTT.

DNA for the CDR3: TGTGCCAGCAGTTTATCGGGGACTAGCGTCCTCGTTCTCCACACAGATACGCAGTATTTT. It specifies CASSLSGTSVLVLHTDTQYF. This sequence joins TRBV27 and TRBJ2-3, with 10 bases fitting TRBD2. The ends lost 0 bases at V and 2 bases at J; junction bases unmatched: 14. From germline, CDR1 is MNHEY and CDR2 SMNVEV (reference sequence). The CDR3 is 20 residues long.

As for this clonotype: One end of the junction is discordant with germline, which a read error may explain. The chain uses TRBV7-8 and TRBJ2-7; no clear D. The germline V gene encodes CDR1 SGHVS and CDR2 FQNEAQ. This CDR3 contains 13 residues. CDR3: CAISDRTNYKQYF. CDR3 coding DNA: TGTGCCATATCAGACCGGACCAACTACAAGCAGTACTTC.

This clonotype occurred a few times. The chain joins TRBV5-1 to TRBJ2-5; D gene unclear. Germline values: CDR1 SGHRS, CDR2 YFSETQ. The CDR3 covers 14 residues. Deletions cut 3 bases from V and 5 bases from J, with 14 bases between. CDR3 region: CASSSPNLEETQYF. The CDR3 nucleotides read TGCGCCAGCAGCTCCCCTAACCTGGAGGAGACCCAGTACTTC.

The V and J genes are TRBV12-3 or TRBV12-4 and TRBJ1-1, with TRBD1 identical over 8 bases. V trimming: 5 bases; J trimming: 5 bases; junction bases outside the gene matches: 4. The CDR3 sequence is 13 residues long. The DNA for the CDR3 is TGTGCCAGCAGTAGCCGACAGGGGACTGAAGCTTTCTTT. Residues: CASSSRQGTEAFF.

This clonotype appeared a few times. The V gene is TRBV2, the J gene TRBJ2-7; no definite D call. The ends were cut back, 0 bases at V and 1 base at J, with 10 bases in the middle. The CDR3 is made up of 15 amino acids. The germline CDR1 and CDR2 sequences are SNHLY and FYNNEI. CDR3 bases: TGTGCCAGCAGTGAAGCTGGTCTCGAGTCCTACGAGCAGTACTTC. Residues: CASSEAGLESYEQYF.

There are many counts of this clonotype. CDR3 sequence (DNA): TGCAGCGTTGTCTCGCCTAGCGGCACAGATACGCAGTATTTT. This gives the protein CSVVSPSGTDTQYF. The chain joins TRBV29-1 to TRBJ2-3; TRBD2 is a possible D gene (6 bases). The germline V gene has CDR1 SQVTM and CDR2 ANQGSEA. The CDR3 spans 14 residues. V was shortened by 4 bases and J by 1 base, with 12 bases between the two germline ends.

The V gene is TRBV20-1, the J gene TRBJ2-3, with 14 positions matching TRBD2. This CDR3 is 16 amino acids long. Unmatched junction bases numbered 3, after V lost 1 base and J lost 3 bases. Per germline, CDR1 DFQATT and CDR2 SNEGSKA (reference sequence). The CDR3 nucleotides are TGCAGTGCTAGAGGACTAGCGGGAGGGCCGACAGATACGCAGTATTTT. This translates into CSARGLAGGPTDTQYF.

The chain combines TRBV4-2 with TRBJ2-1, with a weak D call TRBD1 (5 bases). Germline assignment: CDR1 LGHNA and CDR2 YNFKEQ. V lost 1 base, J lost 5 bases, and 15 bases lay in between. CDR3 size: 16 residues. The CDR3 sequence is CASSQVQGGTNNEQFF. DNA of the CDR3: TGTGCCAGCAGCCAAGTTCAGGGTGGAACGAACAATGAGCAGTTCTTC.

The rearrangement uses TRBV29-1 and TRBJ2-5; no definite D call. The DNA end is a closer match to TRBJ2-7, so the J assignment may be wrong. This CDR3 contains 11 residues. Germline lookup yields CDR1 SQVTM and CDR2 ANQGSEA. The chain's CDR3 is CSVARSYEQYF. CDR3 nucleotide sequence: TGCAGCGTTGCAAGAAGTTACGAGCAGTACTTC.

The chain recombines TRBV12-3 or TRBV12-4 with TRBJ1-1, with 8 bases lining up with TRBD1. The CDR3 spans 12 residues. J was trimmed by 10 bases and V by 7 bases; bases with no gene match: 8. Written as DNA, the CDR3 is TGTGCCAGCACTCTACAGGGGGAGGGAGCTTTCTTT. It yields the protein CASTLQGEGAFF.

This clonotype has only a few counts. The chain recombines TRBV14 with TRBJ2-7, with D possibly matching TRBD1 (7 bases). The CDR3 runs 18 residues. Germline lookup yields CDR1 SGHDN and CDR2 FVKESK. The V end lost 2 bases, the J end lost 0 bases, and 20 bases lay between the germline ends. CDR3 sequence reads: CASSQLLGRDSDSYEQYF. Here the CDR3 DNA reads TGTGCCAGCAGCCAACTCCTTGGGCGGGACAGCGACTCCTACGAGCAGTACTTC.

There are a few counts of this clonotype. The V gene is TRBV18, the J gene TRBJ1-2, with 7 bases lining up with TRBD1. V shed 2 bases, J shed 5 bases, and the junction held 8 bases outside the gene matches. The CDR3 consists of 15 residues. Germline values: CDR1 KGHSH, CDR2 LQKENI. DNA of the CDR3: TGTGCCAGCTCACCAAGACAGGGTGCAGGGTATGGCTACACCTTC. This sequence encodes CASSPRQGAGYGYTF.

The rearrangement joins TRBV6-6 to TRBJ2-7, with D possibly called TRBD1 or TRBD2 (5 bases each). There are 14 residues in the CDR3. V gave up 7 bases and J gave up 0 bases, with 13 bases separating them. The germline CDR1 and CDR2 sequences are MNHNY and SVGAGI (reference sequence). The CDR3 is CASTRQGDSYEQYF. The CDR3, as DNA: TGTGCCAGCACAAGGCAGGGAGACTCCTACGAGCAGTACTTC.

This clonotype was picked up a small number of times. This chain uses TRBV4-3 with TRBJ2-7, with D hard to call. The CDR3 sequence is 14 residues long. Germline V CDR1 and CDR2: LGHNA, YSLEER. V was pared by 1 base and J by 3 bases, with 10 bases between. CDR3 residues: CASSQAPILYEQYF. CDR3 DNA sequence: TGCGCCAGCAGCCAAGCACCCATACTCTACGAGCAGTACTTC.

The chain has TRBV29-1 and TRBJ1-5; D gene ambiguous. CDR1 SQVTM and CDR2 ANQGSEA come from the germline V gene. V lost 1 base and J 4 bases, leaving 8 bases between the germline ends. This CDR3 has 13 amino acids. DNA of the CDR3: TGCAGCGTTGAAGGCCCCGGAAATCAGCCCCAGCATTTT. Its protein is CSVEGPGNQPQHF. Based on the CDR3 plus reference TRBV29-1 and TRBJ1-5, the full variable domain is SAVISQKPSRDICQRGTSLTIQCQVDSQVTMMFWYRQQPGQSLTLIATANQGSEATYESGFVIDKFPISRPNLTFSTLTVSNMSPEDSSIYLCSVEGPGNQPQHFGDGTRLSIL.

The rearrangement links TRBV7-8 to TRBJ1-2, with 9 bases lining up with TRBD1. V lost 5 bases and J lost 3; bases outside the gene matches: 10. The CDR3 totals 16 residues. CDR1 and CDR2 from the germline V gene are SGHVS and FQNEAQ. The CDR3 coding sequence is TGTGCCAGCAGCGGATGGACAGGGGAGCTTCACTATGGCTACACCTTC. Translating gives CASSGWTGELHYGYTF.

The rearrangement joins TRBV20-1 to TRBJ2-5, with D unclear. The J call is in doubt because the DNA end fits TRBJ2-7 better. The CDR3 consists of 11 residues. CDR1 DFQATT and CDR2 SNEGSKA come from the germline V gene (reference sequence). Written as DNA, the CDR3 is TGCAGTGCTAGACTAGATTACGAGCAGTACTTC. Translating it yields CSARLDYEQYF.

CDR3 in amino acids: CASSPRDRVYNEQFF. CDR3 DNA sequence: TGTGCCAGCAGCCCCCGGGACAGGGTGTACAATGAGCAGTTCTTC. The chain links TRBV7-9 to TRBJ2-1; 9 nucleotides align to TRBD1. This CDR3 comprises 15 residues. The germline CDR1 and CDR2 sequences are SEHNR and FQNEAQ (reference sequence). The V segment lost 5 bases and the J segment 4 bases; nucleotides outside the gene matches: 6.

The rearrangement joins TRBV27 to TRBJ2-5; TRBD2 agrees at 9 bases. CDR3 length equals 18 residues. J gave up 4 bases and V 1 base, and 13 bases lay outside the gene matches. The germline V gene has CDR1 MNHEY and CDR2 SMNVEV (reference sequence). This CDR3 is CASSLYPGRAGGRETQYF. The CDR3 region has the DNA TGTGCCAGCAGTTTATACCCAGGGCGAGCGGGGGGCAGAGAGACCCAGTACTTC.

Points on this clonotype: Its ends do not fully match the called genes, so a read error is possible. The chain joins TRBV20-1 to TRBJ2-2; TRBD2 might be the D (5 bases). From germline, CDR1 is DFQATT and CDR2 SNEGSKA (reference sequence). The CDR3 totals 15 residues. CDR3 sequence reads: CSASKKRSRTGELFF. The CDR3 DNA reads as TGCAGCGCTAGCAAAAAGCGGTCTCGTACCGGGGAGCTGTTTTTT.

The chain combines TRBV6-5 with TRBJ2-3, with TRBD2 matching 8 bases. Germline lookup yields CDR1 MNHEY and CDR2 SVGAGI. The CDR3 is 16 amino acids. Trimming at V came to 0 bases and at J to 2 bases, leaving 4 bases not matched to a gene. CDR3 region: CASSYSSGSNTDTQYF. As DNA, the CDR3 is TGTGCCAGCAGTTACTCGAGCGGGAGTAACACAGATACGCAGTATTTT.

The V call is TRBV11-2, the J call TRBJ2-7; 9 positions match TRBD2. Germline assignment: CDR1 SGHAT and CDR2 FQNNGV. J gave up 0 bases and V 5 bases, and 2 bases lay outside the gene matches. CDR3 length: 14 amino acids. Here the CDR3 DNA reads TGTGCCAGCAGCATTAGCGGGAGCTCCTACGAGCAGTACTTC. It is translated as CASSISGSSYEQYF.